A single sample gave rise to the 27 T cell receptor beta chains below, sequenced in a study of CD4 T cells in relation to SARS-CoV-2 and coronaviruses. Profiled with immunoSEQ multiplex PCR; TCRdb holds only in-frame clones, not every one. In the table there are 43,000 or so clones, around 80% of which are singletons. These TCRs' antigens remain unknown. Input material: naive CD4+ T cells from PBMCs, cultured in vitro. Subset in this sample: naive CD4+ T cells isolated by negative enrichment. The source is an adult with COVID-19.

This sequence joins TRBV27 and TRBJ2-7; D is uncertain. The germline V and J ends were trimmed by 0 bases and 5 bases, with 14 bases remaining between them. Germline-derived CDR1 and CDR2 are MNHEY and SMNVEV (reference sequence). The CDR3 runs to 15 residues. In DNA form, the CDR3 reads TGTGCCAGCAGTTTATCGCCGGACGGCGGTGACGAGCAGTACTTC. Encoded protein: CASSLSPDGGDEQYF.

This clone was seen a few times. The chain is built from TRBV30 and TRBJ2-2; no clear D gene. Between the trimmed V and J ends, which lost 2 bases and 4 bases, there was a span of 8 bases. Germline lookup yields CDR1 GTSNPN and CDR2 SVGIG (reference sequence). The CDR3 has 13 amino acids. CDR3 amino acids: CAWSHVGTGELFF. The CDR3 DNA reads TGTGCCTGGAGTCATGTCGGCACCGGGGAGCTGTTTTTT. Filled out from reference TRBV30 and TRBJ2-2, the complete variable domain reads SQTIHQWPATLVQPVGSPLSLECTVEGTSNPNLYWYRQAAGRGLQLLFYSVGIGQISSEVPQNLSASRPQDRQFILSSKKLLLSDSGFYLCAWSHVGTGELFFGEGSRLTVL.

The chain combines TRBV12-1 with TRBJ2-7; the DNA was not used to check the table's D call, TRBD2. TRBV12-1 is labeled a pseudogene. The CDR3 loop spans 16 amino acids. CDR3 sequence: CASGHAGLGVLHEQYF. In DNA form, the CDR3 reads TGTGCCAGCGGCCATGCGGGACTTGGTGTACTCCACGAGCAGTACTTC.

The CDR3 bases are TGTGCCAGCAGTTTGACCGGGGAGCTGTTTTTT. Amino acid sequence: CASSLTGELFF. The chain uses TRBV28 and TRBJ2-2; D gene ambiguous. Germline V gene sequence: CDR1 MDHEN, CDR2 SYDVKM. The CDR3 contains 11 residues. Between the trimmed V and J ends, which lost 3 bases and 5 bases, there was a span of 1 base.

V and J are TRBV3-1 (or the pseudogene TRBV3-2) and TRBJ1-2; D is unclear. CDR3 length: 12 amino acids. Germline lookup yields CDR1 LGHDT and CDR2 YNNKEL (reference sequence). Trimming removed 3 bases from V and 4 bases from J, with 6 bases in between. In nucleotides, the CDR3 is TGTGCCAGCAGCCAGAGTCGCTATGGCTACACCTTC. Translated: CASSQSRYGYTF.

V usage is TRBV25-1 and J usage is TRBJ2-1; 11 bases fit TRBD2. The germline CDR1 and CDR2 sequences are MGHDK and SYGVNS. V trimming: 4 bases; J trimming: 8 bases; junction bases outside the gene matches: 10. CDR3 length: 16 amino acids. The CDR3 is CASSGVSGRAEDEQFF. The CDR3 DNA is TGTGCCAGCAGTGGCGTTAGCGGGAGGGCCGAAGATGAGCAGTTCTTC.

This clone was counted a single time. J is TRBJ2-3 and V is TRBV2; 12 bases are a match to TRBD1. The junction had 7 bases not matched to a gene; V was cut back by 6 bases and J by 6 bases. CDR1 is SNHLY and CDR2 is FYNNEI in the germline V gene. This CDR3 is 15 amino acids long. CDR3 loop: CASRKGQGAQDTQYF. The DNA of the CDR3 is TGTGCCAGCAGAAAGGGACAGGGGGCTCAGGATACGCAGTATTTT. The full variable domain, with the rest looked up from reference TRBV2 and TRBJ2-3, is EPEVTQTPSHQVTQMGQEVILRCVPISNHLYFYWYRQILGQKVEFLVSFYNNEISEKSEIFDDQFSVERPDGSNFTLKIRSTKLEDSAMYFCASRKGQGAQDTQYFGPGTRLTVL.

The chain joins TRBV28 to TRBJ2-1; 9 bases line up with TRBD2. Per germline, CDR1 MDHEN and CDR2 SYDVKM. There are 14 residues in the CDR3. Germline trimming cut 6 bases from V and 1 base from J; bases unmatched to any gene: 1. In nucleotides, the CDR3 is TGTGCCAGCAGGAGCGGGGGGTCCTACAATGAGCAGTTCTTC. Its translation is CASRSGGSYNEQFF.

This clone was counted only a few times. The chain uses TRBV18 and TRBJ2-7; no clear D. The CDR3 sequence is 13 residues long. Germline V CDR1 and CDR2: KGHSH, LQKENI. V dropped 1 base and J dropped 2 bases, with 6 bases sitting between them. CDR3 sequence: CASSPQSAYEQYF. The DNA for the CDR3 is TGTGCCAGCTCACCACAGTCAGCCTACGAGCAGTACTTC.

This chain connects TRBV5-6 to TRBJ2-3, with D unclear. V dropped 5 bases and J dropped 3 bases, with 10 bases sitting between them. Germline CDR1 and CDR2: SGHDT and YYEEEE. The CDR3 consists of 13 residues. The DNA of the CDR3 is TGTGCCAGCAGTCCGTTTCGGACAGATACGCAGTATTTT. Its protein product is CASSPFRTDTQYF.

The chain couples TRBV27 to TRBJ2-1; a weak D match, TRBD1 (6 bases). This CDR3 has 13 amino acids. Germline CDR1 and CDR2: MNHEY and SMNVEV (reference sequence). The V and J ends lost 2 bases and 9 bases respectively, with 11 bases between them. The CDR3 loop reads CASSLRGFSEQFF. The CDR3 bases are TGTGCCAGCAGTTTAAGGGGGTTCAGTGAGCAGTTCTTC.

CDR3 in amino acids: CASSSNPGPSTNEKLFF. The CDR3 DNA reads as TGTGCCAGCAGCTCAAATCCCGGCCCCTCAACTAATGAAAAACTGTTTTTT. The chain has TRBV5-5 and TRBJ1-4; no clear D gene. The CDR3 runs to 17 residues. The germline CDR1 and CDR2 sequences are SGHKS and YYEKEE (reference sequence). V lost 3 bases to trimming and J lost 0 bases, with 15 bases between them.

The V and J genes are TRBV5-1 and TRBJ2-2, with D uncertain. Germline CDR1 and CDR2: SGHRS and YFSETQ. The CDR3 is 13 amino acids. V gave up 4 bases and J gave up 5 bases, with 9 bases separating them. The CDR3 DNA follows: TGCGCCAGCAGCCCTTATGGGACCGGGGAGCTGTTTTTT. This encodes CASSPYGTGELFF.

The rearrangement links TRBV5-4 to TRBJ2-5; D unresolved. The CDR3 covers 14 residues. The germline V gene encodes CDR1 SGHNT and CDR2 YYREEE (reference sequence). Trimming pared 0 bases from V and 5 bases from J, leaving 11 bases between. CDR3 DNA: TGTGCCAGCAGCTTGGAGGGTTTGCGGGAGACCCAGTACTTC. It yields the protein CASSLEGLRETQYF.

This chain uses TRBV11-2 with TRBJ2-3, with 8 bases fitting TRBD2. From germline, CDR1 is SGHAT and CDR2 FQNNGV. The CDR3 runs 18 residues. The junction had 15 bases not matched to a gene; V was cut back by 2 bases and J by 5 bases. The CDR3 sequence: CASSLRFGSGGPGDTQYF. The CDR3 bases are TGTGCCAGCAGCTTACGTTTTGGGTCGGGAGGGCCGGGAGATACGCAGTATTTT.

This clone occurred once. CDR3 sequence reads: CASSPPKPSYEQYF. In nucleotides, the CDR3 is TGTGCCAGCTCACCACCTAAACCCTCCTACGAGCAGTACTTC. The V and J genes are TRBV18 and TRBJ2-7; no definite D call. Germline-derived CDR1 and CDR2 are KGHSH and LQKENI. The CDR3 length is 14 residues. V was clipped by 0 bases and J by 0 bases, with 6 bases between them.

The chain carries TRBV6-2 or TRBV6-3 and TRBJ2-1, with D unclear. The V and J ends lost 4 bases and 4 bases respectively, with 11 bases between them. This CDR3 contains 14 residues. Germline V CDR1 and CDR2: MNHEY, SVGEGT. The CDR3 loop is CASSSRPSYNEQFF. The CDR3 coding sequence is TGTGCCAGCAGTTCCCGACCCAGTTACAATGAGCAGTTCTTC.

For the CDR3, the DNA is TGTGCCAGCAGGGACTACCCGGGCGGGAATGAGCAGTTCTTC. Translating it yields CASRDYPGGNEQFF. The rearrangement links TRBV2 to TRBJ2-1, with D perhaps TRBD2 (6 bases). The CDR3 extends over 14 amino acids. Germline V CDR1 and CDR2: SNHLY, FYNNEI. V lost 6 bases and J 7 bases, leaving 16 bases between the germline ends.

The gene calls are TRBV27 and TRBJ1-5; TRBD1 agrees at 7 bases. V gave up 7 bases and J gave up 6 bases; unmatched junction bases: 3. CDR3 length: 12 amino acids. Germline V lookup: CDR1 MNHEY, CDR2 SMNVEV (reference sequence). The CDR3 here is CASKNRGQPQHF. In DNA, the CDR3 is TGTGCCAGCAAAAACAGGGGTCAGCCCCAGCATTTT.

This clone was counted a single time. The gene calls are TRBV19 and TRBJ1-5; D remains unclear. Trimming removed 3 bases from V and 5 bases from J, with 8 bases in between. CDR3 size: 13 residues. Germline V lookup: CDR1 LNHDA, CDR2 SQIVND (reference sequence). CDR3 nucleotide sequence: TGTGCCAGTAGTATCGATTTCGATCAGCCCCAGCATTTT. Its protein is CASSIDFDQPQHF.

The chain recombines TRBV10-2 with TRBJ2-3, with 10 bases lining up with TRBD2. Germline V gives CDR1 WSHSY, CDR2 SAAADI. The junction had 7 bases not matched to a gene; V was cut back by 2 bases and J by 5 bases. CDR3 size: 16 residues. The CDR3 DNA is TGCGCCAGCAGTGAGACCACTAGCGGGACGGGAGATACGCAGTATTTT. This sequence encodes CASSETTSGTGDTQYF.

The chain is built from TRBV19 and TRBJ1-1; TRBD1 matches 8 bases. CDR1 and CDR2 (germline): LNHDA, SQIVND (reference sequence). The CDR3 consists of 14 residues. V was clipped by 4 bases and J by 0 bases; unmatched bases: 1. The CDR3 nucleotides are TGTGCCAGTAGTACGACAGGGGTGAACACTGAAGCTTTCTTT. Its translation: CASSTTGVNTEAFF.

This clone has more than one count but fewer than ten. The CDR3, as DNA: TGTGCCAGCATGTCGAGCGGGAGGGCCGGATCCTACAATGAGCAGTTCTTC. Its translation is CASMSSGRAGSYNEQFF. The chain is built from TRBV25-1 and TRBJ2-1, with 10 bases lining up with TRBD2. Germline V gives CDR1 MGHDK, CDR2 SYGVNS. The CDR3 is 17 amino acids. The J segment lost 1 base and the V segment lost 7 bases, leaving 10 bases of the junction unmatched.

This clone was seen once. CDR3 in DNA: TGTGCCAGCAGCAAGCAACAAGCGACCGGACGCCTTAATGAAAAACTGTTTTTT. This sequence encodes CASSKQQATGRLNEKLFF. J is TRBJ1-4 and V is TRBV9, with D hard to call. Germline CDR1 and CDR2: SGDLS and YYNGEE. The CDR3 contains 18 residues. Trimming removed 4 bases at V and 4 bases at J, with 23 bases between.

The chain is built from TRBV9 and TRBJ1-2; no clear D gene. This CDR3 has 15 amino acids. The V and J ends lost 0 bases and 5 bases respectively, with 14 bases between them. CDR1 and CDR2 (germline): SGDLS, YYNGEE. CDR3: CASSVATGGNYGYTF. CDR3 nucleotides: TGTGCCAGCAGCGTAGCTACTGGAGGGAATTATGGCTACACCTTC.

The chain has TRBV7-6 and TRBJ1-3; no clear D gene. Germline V CDR1 and CDR2: SGHVS, FNYEAQ. Deletions cut 5 bases from V and 4 bases from J, with 12 bases between. The CDR3 is 14 residues long. The CDR3 protein is CASSPGPTGNTIYF. The CDR3 coding sequence is TGTGCCAGCAGCCCCGGCCCGACAGGAAACACCATATATTTT. Full variable domain (rest looked up from reference TRBV7-6 and TRBJ1-3): GAGVSQSPRYKVTKRGQDVALRCDPISGHVSLYWYRQALGQGPEFLTYFNYEAQQDKSGLPNDRFSAERPEGSISTLTIQRTEQRDSAMYRCASSPGPTGNTIYFGEGSWLTVV.

The chain uses TRBV10-3 and TRBJ2-7; possible D gene TRBD2, 5 bases. Between the trimmed V and J ends, which lost 4 bases and 0 bases, there was a span of 10 bases. This CDR3 spans 14 amino acids. The germline V gene encodes CDR1 ENHRY and CDR2 SYGVKD. As DNA, the CDR3 is TGTGCCATCAGTGGTAGACGGGACTCCTACGAGCAGTACTTC. This sequence encodes CAISGRRDSYEQYF.